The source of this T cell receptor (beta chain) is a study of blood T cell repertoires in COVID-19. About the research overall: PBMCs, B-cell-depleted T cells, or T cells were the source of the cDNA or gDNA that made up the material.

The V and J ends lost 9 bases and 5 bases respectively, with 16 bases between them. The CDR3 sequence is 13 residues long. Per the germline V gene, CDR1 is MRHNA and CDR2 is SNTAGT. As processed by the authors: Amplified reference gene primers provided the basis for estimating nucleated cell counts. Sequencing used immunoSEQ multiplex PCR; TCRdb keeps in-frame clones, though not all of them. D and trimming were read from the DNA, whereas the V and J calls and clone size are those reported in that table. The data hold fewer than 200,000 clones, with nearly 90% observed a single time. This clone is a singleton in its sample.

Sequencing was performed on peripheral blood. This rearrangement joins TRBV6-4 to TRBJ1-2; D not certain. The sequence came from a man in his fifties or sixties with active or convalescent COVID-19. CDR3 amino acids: CARGEGPEYGYTF. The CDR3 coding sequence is TGTGCCAGGGGAGAAGGGCCTGAGTATGGCTACACCTTC.